A selection of T cell receptor beta chains follows, all from one sample in a study of shared clonotypes between healthy human individuals. Clones were sequenced by immunoSEQ multiplex PCR, and TCRdb holds only the in-frame ones, with some missing. The table includes hundreds of thousands of clones, 90% to 97% detected once. The sequencing sample was made of naive CD4+ T cells sorted from blood. These receptors were collected from a woman in her twenties or thirties in good health. CDR3s include the opening cysteine and the closing phenylalanine or tryptophan. Each record gives: V gene, J gene, D gene, clone size, CDR3 protein, CDR3 DNA. The D gene is left open where the match is weak. A row's size may be missing; if present it is once, few, many or a size class.

>TRBV19|TRBJ2-4|TRBD1|-
CASDPGQGVAKNIQYF
TGTGCCAGCGACCCGGGACAGGGAGTAGCCAAAAACATTCAGTACTTC
>TRBV6-5|TRBJ1-2|TRBD1|-
CASSKDRLLDYGYTF
TGTGCCAGCAGTAAGGACAGGCTATTGGACTATGGCTACACCTTC
>TRBV28|TRBJ2-1|-|-
CASRTENNNEQFF
TGTGCCAGCCGGACAGAGAATAACAATGAGCAGTTCTTC
>TRBV30|TRBJ2-7|-|-
CAWSGVAGNHEQYF
TGTGCCTGGAGTGGGGTGGCAGGGAACCACGAGCAGTACTTC
>TRBV11-2|TRBJ1-1|TRBD1|-
CASSSTHRGFTEAFF
TGTGCCAGCAGCTCGACGCACAGGGGCTTCACTGAAGCTTTCTTT
>TRBV11-3|TRBJ1-1|TRBD1|-
CASSLTGTANTEAFF
TGTGCCAGCAGCCTTACCGGGACAGCGAACACTGAAGCTTTCTTT
>TRBV28|TRBJ2-1|TRBD2|-
CASSSSGSYNEQFF
TGTGCCAGCAGTTCTAGCGGGAGTTACAATGAGCAGTTCTTC
>TRBV5-1|TRBJ2-4|TRBD1|once
CASSFTTGTEKNIQYF
TGCGCCAGCAGCTTCACCACTGGGACAGAAAAAAACATTCAGTACTTC
>TRBV20-1|TRBJ1-4|-|-
CSAQSDEKLFF
TGCAGTGCTCAGTCAGATGAAAAACTGTTTTTT
>TRBV27|TRBJ2-1|TRBD1|-
CASSSGQGYNEQFF
TGTGCCAGCAGTTCGGGACAGGGCTACAATGAGCAGTTCTTC
>TRBV28|TRBJ1-2|TRBD1|-
CASSFRGTGAFYGYTF
TGTGCCAGCAGTTTCCGTGGGACAGGGGCGTTCTATGGCTACACCTTC
>TRBV7-8|TRBJ2-1|-|-
CASSLSGRTYNEQFF
TGTGCCAGCAGCTTGAGTGGAAGGACCTACAATGAGCAGTTCTTC
>TRBV5-1|TRBJ2-5|-|-
CASSLGVAAQETQYF
TGCGCCAGCAGCTTGGGTGTAGCGGCGCAAGAGACCCAGTACTTC
>TRBV10-2|TRBJ1-1|-|-
CASSERPTEAFF
TGCGCCAGCAGTGAAAGGCCCACTGAAGCTTTCTTT
>TRBV19|TRBJ2-2|-|-
CASSMGLANTGELFF
TGTGCCAGTAGTATGGGACTTGCGAACACCGGGGAGCTGTTTTTT
>TRBV10-2|TRBJ1-1|-|-
CASSERTGNTEAFF
TGCGCCAGCAGTGAGAGGACGGGGAACACTGAAGCTTTCTTT
>TRBV7-8|TRBJ2-2|-|-
CASSLVPGNTGELFF
TGTGCCAGCAGCTTAGTACCGGGTAACACCGGGGAGCTGTTTTTT
>TRBV4-1|TRBJ2-3|-|-
CASSQPSGRESTDTQYF
TGCGCCAGCAGCCAACCGTCGGGTAGGGAAAGCACAGATACGCAGTATTTT
>TRBV28|TRBJ1-2|-|-
CASKKVLHYGYTF
TGTGCCAGCAAGAAGGTTCTTCACTATGGCTACACCTTC
>TRBV28|TRBJ2-1|TRBD1|once
CASSPGQDNEQFF
TGTGCCAGCAGCCCGGGACAGGACAATGAGCAGTTCTTC
>TRBV7-9|TRBJ2-7|-|-
CASSKSGSSYEQYF
TGTGCCAGCAGCAAGTCCGGTAGCTCCTACGAGCAGTACTTC
>TRBV25-1|TRBJ2-7|TRBD1|-
CASARSGTGAYEQYF
TGTGCCAGCGCAAGAAGTGGGACAGGGGCCTACGAGCAGTACTTC
>TRBV2|TRBJ2-7|-|once
CASSEAGYEQYF
TGTGCCAGCAGTGAAGCCGGGTACGAGCAGTACTTC
>TRBV18|TRBJ1-5|-|-
CASSQSGQNSNQPQHF
TGTGCCAGCTCGCAATCGGGACAAAATAGCAATCAGCCCCAGCATTTT
>TRBV6-1|TRBJ1-2|-|-
CASSERVGLGYGYTF
TGTGCCAGCAGTGAACGGGTAGGGCTTGGATATGGCTACACCTTC
>TRBV21-1|TRBJ2-2|-|-
CASSKDSRTPGGHTGELFF
TGTGCCAGCAGCAAAGATTCGCGGACACCGGGGGGGCACACCGGGGAGCTGTTTTTT
>TRBV5-4|TRBJ2-1|-|-
CASSLSGSYNEQFF
TGTGCCAGCAGCTTGAGTGGGAGTTACAATGAGCAGTTCTTC
>TRBV5-3|TRBJ2-7|TRBD2|-
CARSSGTSGTINEQYF
TGTGCCAGAAGCTCAGGGACTAGCGGGACGATCAACGAGCAGTACTTC
>TRBV28|TRBJ1-2|-|-
CASSLMRNRGYTF
TGTGCCAGCAGTTTAATGAGAAATCGGGGCTACACCTTC
>TRBV28|TRBJ2-7|-|-
CASSLPSKPSYEQYF
TGTGCCAGCAGTCTTCCTAGTAAACCCTCCTACGAGCAGTACTTC
>TRBV7-8|TRBJ1-1|-|once
CASSLGQVANTEAFF
TGTGCCAGCAGCTTAGGACAGGTCGCGAACACTGAAGCTTTCTTT
>TRBV7-9|TRBJ2-7|TRBD1|-
CASSSWDSSYEQYF
TGTGCCAGCAGCTCATGGGACAGCTCCTACGAGCAGTACTTC
>TRBV29-1|TRBJ1-2|-|-
CSVDLRGRDGYTF
TGCAGCGTTGATTTAAGGGGGAGAGATGGCTACACCTTC
>TRBV6-1|TRBJ2-7|TRBD2|-
CASRTAGHGRDEQYF
TGTGCCAGCAGGACCGCGGGACACGGGAGGGACGAGCAGTACTTC
>TRBV28|TRBJ2-7|-|-
CASKGTPPHYEQYF
TGTGCCAGCAAAGGGACACCTCCGCACTACGAGCAGTACTTC
>TRBV13|TRBJ2-7|-|-
CASSLISSYEQYF
TGTGCCAGCAGCTTAATCTCATCCTACGAGCAGTACTTC
>TRBV5-1|TRBJ2-3|TRBD2|-
CASYSGSSTDTQYF
TGCGCCAGCTATAGCGGGAGCAGCACAGATACGCAGTATTTT
>TRBV19|TRBJ2-7|-|-
CASSTLPVGAYEQYF
TGTGCCAGTAGTACCCTCCCGGTAGGCGCCTACGAGCAGTACTTC
>TRBV19|TRBJ2-2|-|-
CASSIRPAGMVAGELFF
TGTGCCAGTAGTATAAGGCCTGCAGGGATGGTTGCCGGGGAGCTGTTTTTT
>TRBV29-1|TRBJ2-7|-|-
CSVAPGYEQYF
TGCAGCGTGGCCCCCGGCTACGAGCAGTACTTC
>TRBV6-1|TRBJ1-2|-|few
CASSERGWNYGYTF
TGTGCCAGCAGTGAAAGGGGATGGAACTATGGCTACACCTTC
>TRBV29-1|TRBJ2-5|TRBD2|-
CSVGLAGGPSRETQYF
TGCAGCGTTGGTCTAGCGGGAGGGCCCTCAAGGGAGACCCAGTACTTC
>TRBV5-4|TRBJ1-1|TRBD1|-
CASSLDMGQTFNTEAFF
TGTGCCAGCAGCTTGGATATGGGACAGACGTTTAACACTGAAGCTTTCTTT
>TRBV19|TRBJ2-7|TRBD2|-
CASSRGLAGDPYEQYF
TGTGCCAGTAGTAGGGGACTAGCGGGAGACCCCTACGAGCAGTACTTC
>TRBV28|TRBJ2-7|TRBD2|-
CASSSPPSGGSYEQYF
TGTGCCAGCAGTTCACCACCTAGCGGGGGGTCCTACGAGCAGTACTTC
>TRBV18|TRBJ2-1|TRBD1|once
CASSSYDREGGEQFF
TGTGCCAGCTCATCATACGACAGGGAAGGGGGTGAGCAGTTCTTC
>TRBV5-6|TRBJ2-1|TRBD2|-
CASSFSAGGEQFF
TGTGCCAGCAGCTTCTCAGCGGGAGGTGAGCAGTTCTTC
>TRBV2|TRBJ1-5|-|once
CASSEGQLKPQHF
TGTGCCAGCAGTGAAGGACAGTTAAAGCCCCAGCATTTT
>TRBV7-9|TRBJ2-7|TRBD2|-
CASSPRLAGGPPPHEQYF
TGTGCCAGCAGCCCCCGACTAGCGGGAGGCCCTCCCCCGCATGAGCAGTACTTC
>TRBV11-3|TRBJ1-1|TRBD1|-
CASSQGQGAPNTEAFF
TGTGCCAGCAGCCAGGGACAGGGGGCGCCGAACACTGAAGCTTTCTTT
>TRBV5-1|TRBJ2-1|-|once
CASSILENPYNEQFF
TGCGCCAGCAGTATCCTAGAGAACCCCTACAATGAGCAGTTCTTC
>TRBV30|TRBJ1-3|-|-
CAREESSGNTIYF
TGTGCTAGAGAAGAGAGCTCTGGAAACACCATATATTTT
>TRBV7-9|TRBJ2-7|TRBD2|-
CASSLVGLAGGPYEQYF
TGTGCCAGCAGCTTAGTGGGACTAGCGGGAGGGCCCTACGAGCAGTACTTC